These 32 T cell receptor beta chains share one sample of origin, sequenced in a study of T cells in women clearing cervical HPV infection (dated by TCRdb to the late 2010s). Libraries came from the immunoSEQ multiplex PCR assay. TCRdb mirrors the immuneACCESS table, restricted to in-frame sequences. Some clones are absent from its copies; in checked studies, under half trace to an unresolved V gene, and the reason for the others is unknown. The table for this sample records tens of thousands of clones. The ten largest clones take up about 6.7% of the sample. Sequencing was performed on blood buffy coat. The receptor source for this set is a woman aged 18-70 years with a cervical HPV16 infection that either progressed to CIN3+ or cleared (not recorded which).

About this clone itself: The CDR3 end lies 3 residues beyond the end of the read and is filled in from the germline J gene. J is TRBJ1-2 and V is TRBV19; 7 bases are shared with TRBD1. Per the germline V gene, CDR1 is LNHDA and CDR2 is SQIVND (reference sequence). The length of the CDR3 is 19 residues. The CDR3 DNA, read in part, is TGTGCCAGTAGAGGGACTAGCGGGAGCCGGACAGGAGAATACAATGAC. Protein: CASRGTSGSRTGEYND. The CDR3 in full is CASRGTSGSRTGEYNDYTF.

In regard to this clone: The CDR3 is cut off 3 residues early in the read; its end comes from the germline J gene. The rearrangement links TRBV5-1 to TRBJ1-5; D remains unclear. The ends were cut back, 2 bases at V and 7 bases at J, with 10 bases in the middle. Germline-derived CDR1 and CDR2 are SGHRS and YFSETQ. This CDR3 is 13 amino acids long. The sequenced CDR3 bases are TGCGCCAGCAGCTTTGAGGGCGACCAGCCC. Translating it yields CASSFEGDQP. In full, the CDR3 is CASSFEGDQPQHF.

With regard to this clone: The sequence runs out 3 residues before the end of the CDR3; the remainder is reconstructed from the germline J gene. The rearrangement links TRBV28 to TRBJ1-2; D gene uncertain. Germline assignment: CDR1 MDHEN and CDR2 SYDVKM. This CDR3 is 14 amino acids long. V was cut by 6 bases and J by 2 bases, with 13 bases left in between. The CDR3 is CASSVRGLNYGYTF. CDR3 DNA (partial): TGTGCCAGCAGCGTGAGAGGTTTAAACTATGGC.

On this clone: The CDR3 end lies 3 residues beyond the end of the read and is filled in from the germline J gene. This chain joins TRBV7-9 and TRBJ2-3; D unclear. CDR3 length: 13 amino acids. The germline gives CDR1 SEHNR, CDR2 FQNEAQ (reference sequence). CDR3 DNA, as far as it was read: TGTGCCAGCGGAGACACCGACCAAGAGACG. This translates into CASGDTDQET. The full CDR3 reads CASGDTDQETQYF.

With respect to this clone: The read halts 3 residues ahead of the CDR3 end, with the missing end drawn from the germline J gene. This chain links TRBV6-2 or TRBV6-3 with TRBJ2-2; 9 bases line up with TRBD1. Trimming at V came to 5 bases and at J to 4 bases, leaving 11 bases not matched to a gene. CDR3 length: 17 residues. The germline V gene encodes CDR1 MNHEY and CDR2 SVGEGT. The sequenced part of the CDR3 DNA is TGTGCCAGCAGTACCGGGACAGGGTCGGCGTTCACCGGGGAG. Its translation is CASSTGTGSAFTGE. The whole CDR3 protein reads CASSTGTGSAFTGELFF.

Note on this clone: The CDR3 extends 3 residues past the end of the read, so its final part is completed from the germline J gene. The chain employs TRBV4-1 and TRBJ1-4; D is undetermined. This CDR3 comprises 13 residues. Germline V lookup: CDR1 MGHRA, CDR2 YSYEKL. V was cut by 3 bases and J by 8 bases, with 10 bases left in between. CDR3 in amino acids: CASSHPIGEKLFF. Incomplete CDR3 DNA: TGCGCCAGCAGCCACCCGATAGGGGAAAAA.

A note on this clone: Read sequence stops 3 residues before the CDR3 end, and the germline J gene provides the missing end. The chain uses TRBV7-9 and TRBJ2-7, with D perhaps TRBD1 (5 bases). Trimming stripped 5 bases from V and 5 bases from J, with 10 bases between. The CDR3 has 12 amino acids. Germline loops: CDR1 SEHNR, CDR2 FQNEAQ (reference sequence). CDR3 DNA (partial): TGTGCCAGCAGCCCATTAGGGGACGAG. Amino acids: CASSPLGDE. The complete CDR3 protein is CASSPLGDEQYF.

Points on this clone: The observed sequence ends 3 residues before the CDR3 terminus, with the missing tail filled in from the germline J gene. J is TRBJ2-4 and V is TRBV18; tentatively, D is TRBD2 (6 bases). From germline, CDR1 is KGHSH and CDR2 LQKENI. The CDR3 consists of 14 residues. CDR3: CASSPKPYQGGQYF. The part of the CDR3 DNA that was read is TGTGCCAGCTCACCTAAACCCTACCAGGGAGGT. The full variable domain, completed using reference TRBV18 and TRBJ2-4, is NAGVMQNPRHLVRRRGQEARLRCSPMKGHSHVYWYRQLPEEGLKFMVYLQKENIIDESGMPKERFSAEFPKEGPSILRIQQVVRGDSAAYFCASSPKPYQGGQYFGAGTRLSVL.

About this clone: The CDR3 extends 3 residues past the end of the read, so its final part is completed from the germline J gene. The V call is TRBV6-9, the J call TRBJ1-1; D is possibly TRBD1 (5 bases). The CDR3 runs 16 residues. Germline V gene sequence: CDR1 MNHGY, CDR2 SVAAGI. Trimming left V 6 bases short and J 2 bases short, with 19 bases between. The sequenced part of the CDR3 DNA is TGTGCCAGCAGGACTAAAACCGGGACTTTAAACACTGAA. Translating it yields CASRTKTGTLNTE. The entire CDR3 is CASRTKTGTLNTEAFF.

With regard to this clone: The CDR3 end is not reached by the read, which stops 3 residues before it; the germline J gene fills it in. The chain recombines TRBV10-1 with TRBJ2-7, with TRBD2 as a possible D gene (5 bases). Germline V gene data show CDR1 as WNHNN and CDR2 as SYGVQD (reference sequence). Trimming took off 5 bases at V and 6 bases at J, with 11 bases between the two ends. The CDR3 covers 12 residues. CDR3 sequence: CASSPRGCEQYF. The CDR3 bases that were read are TGCGCCAGCAGTCCTCGGGGTTGCGAG.

Turning to this clone: The read terminates 3 residues before the CDR3 end, so the remaining end is supplied by the germline J gene. This chain joins TRBV12-3 or TRBV12-4 and TRBJ2-3, with TRBD2 matching 9 bases. This CDR3 is 15 amino acids long. The sequenced part of the CDR3 DNA is TGTGCCAGCAGTCCCGGAGTAGCGGGAGAGTTCCCG. Translating it yields CASSPGVAGEFP. The entire CDR3 is CASSPGVAGEFPQYF.

Concerning this clone itself: The CDR3 goes on 3 residues after the read ends, and that part is filled in from the germline J gene. The chain combines TRBV14 with TRBJ2-3, with D maybe TRBD2 (7 bases). Between the trimmed V and J ends, which lost 2 bases and 7 bases, there was a span of 13 bases. CDR3 length equals 14 residues. CDR1 and CDR2 from the germline V gene are SGHDN and FVKESK. This chain's CDR3 is CASSQIGGRNTQYF. The part of the CDR3 DNA that was read is TGTGCCAGCAGCCAAATCGGGGGGCGAAATACG.

Concerning this clone: The read ends 3 residues shy of where the CDR3 ends; the end is completed using the germline J gene. This rearrangement joins TRBV18 to TRBJ2-6; 7 bases match TRBD1. The ends lost 6 bases at V and 1 base at J; junction bases unmatched: 21. The CDR3 is made up of 21 amino acids. In germline, CDR1 is KGHSH, CDR2 LQKENI. CDR3 residues: CASSPYPIAGQASSGANVLTF. The part of the CDR3 DNA that was read is TGTGCCAGCTCCCCATACCCCATAGCCGGACAGGCTTCATCTGGGGCCAACGTC. Full variable domain (outside the CDR3, taken from reference TRBV18 and TRBJ2-6): NAGVMQNPRHLVRRRGQEARLRCSPMKGHSHVYWYRQLPEEGLKFMVYLQKENIIDESGMPKERFSAEFPKEGPSILRIQQVVRGDSAAYFCASSPYPIAGQASSGANVLTFGAGSRLTVL.

Comments on this clone: The CDR3 extends 3 residues past the end of the read, so its final part is completed from the germline J gene. The chain joins TRBV6-2 or TRBV6-3 to TRBJ2-5; TRBD1 matches at 7 bases. The CDR3 consists of 15 residues. CDR1 and CDR2 (germline): MNHEY, SVGEGT. Losses at the gene ends were 1 base for V and 3 bases for J; bases not matched to a gene: 5. The CDR3 here is CASSYFGTVEETQYF. The CDR3 bases that were read are TGTGCCAGCAGTTACTTCGGGACAGTAGAAGAGACC.

With respect to this clone: The read terminates 3 residues ahead of where the CDR3 ends, so the germline J gene completes it. The V gene is TRBV18, the J gene TRBJ1-1; 12 bases are shared with TRBD1. V trimming: 6 bases; J trimming: 5 bases; junction bases outside the gene matches: 16. The germline V gene encodes CDR1 KGHSH and CDR2 LQKENI. The CDR3 spans 18 residues. CDR3 residues: CASSSLAGTGGFGTEAFF. CDR3 bases read: TGTGCCAGCTCCAGTCTAGCCGGGACAGGGGGCTTTGGAACTGAA.

As regards this clone: Sequencing ends 3 residues short of the CDR3 end; the germline J gene provides the rest. This chain links TRBV6-2 or TRBV6-3 with TRBJ2-7, with a possible D match to TRBD2 (6 bases). The CDR3 is 13 residues long. The germline V gene encodes CDR1 MNHEY and CDR2 SVGEGT. Trimming cost V 6 bases and J 3 bases, with 12 bases left between them. CDR3 DNA (partial): TGTGCCAGCAGCGAGGGACTCAACTACGAG. Its protein product is CASSEGLNYE. The whole CDR3 sequence is CASSEGLNYEQYF.

Concerning this clone: The read ends 3 residues before the CDR3 terminus; that terminus is restored from the germline J gene. The rearrangement uses TRBV6-4 and TRBJ1-1, with 7 bases that match TRBD1. The CDR3 covers 15 residues. Germline V gene data show CDR1 as MRHNA and CDR2 as SNTAGT. Trimming took 5 bases from V and 5 from J; bases not matched to a gene: 11. The CDR3 sequence is CASSTDRSSGTEAFF. The covered CDR3 bases are TGTGCCAGCAGTACGGACAGGTCGTCGGGTACTGAA.

As for this clone: The read ends 3 residues before the CDR3 terminus; that terminus is restored from the germline J gene. The chain uses TRBV7-9 and TRBJ1-2; the D is unclear. The length of the CDR3 is 14 residues. The germline V gene encodes CDR1 SEHNR and CDR2 FQNEAQ (reference sequence). The covered CDR3 bases are TGTGCCAGCAGCCTCGGACTAGCTAGAGATACC. This codes for CASSLGLARDT. The whole CDR3 reads CASSLGLARDTYTF.

In regard to this clone: Read sequence stops 3 residues before the CDR3 end, and the germline J gene provides the missing end. The chain has TRBV18 and TRBJ2-3, with 7 nucleotides matching TRBD2. This CDR3 region has 15 residues. Germline V gives CDR1 KGHSH, CDR2 LQKENI. The CDR3 here is CASSRPLADQETQYF. The sequenced CDR3 bases are TGTGCCAGCTCACGGCCGCTAGCGGACCAAGAGACG.

Of note for this clone: The sequenced fragment ends 3 residues before the CDR3 boundary, so the rest is inferred from the germline J gene. The rearrangement links TRBV29-1 to TRBJ1-1; 7 nucleotides match TRBD1. Germline values: CDR1 SQVTM, CDR2 ANQGSEA. There are 16 residues in the CDR3. The V segment lost 0 bases and the J segment 5 bases; nucleotides outside the gene matches: 12. Partial CDR3 DNA: TGCAGCGTTGAAGATGGGGGTCAGGGGGACGGTACTGAA. As protein: CSVEDGGQGDGTE. The whole CDR3 reads CSVEDGGQGDGTEAFF.

Worth noting for this clone: Read coverage stops 3 residues before the CDR3 terminus; the germline J gene supplies the remainder. J is TRBJ2-2 and V is TRBV13, with 13 nucleotides matching TRBD2. Losses at the gene ends were 5 bases for V and 1 base for J; bases not matched to a gene: 10. Looked up from germline, CDR1 is PRHDT and CDR2 is FYEKMQ (reference sequence). The CDR3 runs 19 residues. The CDR3 bases that were read are TGTGCCAGCAGCACCTCCGGACTAGCGGGAGTTCAGAACACCGGGGAG. It translates to CASSTSGLAGVQNTGE. The CDR3 in full is CASSTSGLAGVQNTGELFF. Full variable domain (rest looked up from reference TRBV13 and TRBJ2-2): AAGVIQSPRHLIKEKRETATLKCYPIPRHDTVYWYQQGPGQDPQFLISFYEKMQSDKGSIPDRFSAQQFSDYHSELNMSSLELGDSALYFCASSTSGLAGVQNTGELFFGEGSRLTVL.

This clone is deemed medium-sized by its frequency. The CDR3 extends 3 residues past the end of the read, so its final part is completed from the germline J gene. The chain couples TRBV2 to TRBJ2-2, with TRBD2 matching 7 bases. The CDR3 has 15 amino acids. Germline CDR1 reads SNHLY; CDR2 reads FYNNEI. After removal of 3 bases from V and 0 bases from J, the junction contained 1 base not matched to a gene. Here the CDR3 reads CASSEAGANTGELFF. CDR3 DNA (partial): TGTGCCAGCAGTGAGGCGGGAGCGAACACCGGGGAG. The full variable domain, in which reference TRBV2 and TRBJ2-2 provide the parts outside the CDR3, is EPEVTQTPSHQVTQMGQEVILRCVPISNHLYFYWYRQILGQKVEFLVSFYNNEISEKSEIFDDQFSVERPDGSNFTLKIRSTKLEDSAMYFCASSEAGANTGELFFGEGSRLTVL.

The CDR3: CASSFTSGSNEQYF. CDR3 DNA, as far as it was read: TGTGCCAGCAGTTTCACCAGCGGGAGTAACGAG. The chain uses TRBV12-3 or TRBV12-4 and TRBJ2-7; 8 nucleotides line up with TRBD2. The CDR3 end lies 3 residues beyond the end of the read and is filled in from the germline J gene. With 3 bases clipped from V and 5 bases from J, the junction kept 6 bases outside the gene matches. There are 14 residues in the CDR3.

As for this clone: The CDR3 goes on 3 residues after the read ends, and that part is filled in from the germline J gene. This chain joins TRBV7-6 and TRBJ2-2, with 7 bases lining up with TRBD1. The CDR3 length is 15 residues. The V gene's germline CDR1 is SGHVS and CDR2 FNYEAQ. The CDR3 bases that were read are TGTGCCAGCAGCCCTCAGGGACAGAATAATTCACCG. This translates into CASSPQGQNNSP. The full CDR3 reads CASSPQGQNNSPLFF.

With regard to this clone: The read ends 3 residues before the CDR3 terminus; that terminus is restored from the germline J gene. The rearrangement links TRBV5-1 to TRBJ1-3; TRBD1 might be the D (6 bases). Trimming stripped 4 bases from V and 2 bases from J, with 13 bases between. Germline-derived CDR1 and CDR2 are SGHRS and YFSETQ. This CDR3 has 15 amino acids. This CDR3 reads CASSPTGSAGNTIYF. Partial CDR3 DNA: TGCGCCAGCAGCCCAACAGGGTCTGCTGGAAACACC. The whole variable domain, filled in from reference TRBV5-1 and TRBJ1-3, reads KAGVTQTPRYLIKTRGQQVTLSCSPISGHRSVSWYQQTPGQGLQFLFEYFSETQRNKGNFPGRFSGRQFSNSRSEMNVSTLELGDSALYLCASSPTGSAGNTIYFGEGSWLTVV.

Concerning this clone: A read error may produce the germline difference seen at one junction end. The read halts 3 residues ahead of the CDR3 end, with the missing end drawn from the germline J gene. The chain combines TRBV4-1 with TRBJ2-7; 8 nucleotides line up with TRBD2. Germline values: CDR1 MGHRA, CDR2 YSYEKL. CDR3 size: 16 residues. The CDR3 bases that were read are TGCACCAGCAGCCTACCCAGGGCGGGGGGCGCAACCGAG. Translating gives CTSSLPRAGGATE. The whole CDR3 is CTSSLPRAGGATEQYF.

As regards this clone: Sequencing ends 3 residues short of the CDR3 end; the germline J gene provides the rest. The chain carries TRBV20-1 and TRBJ1-5; no firm D call. Germline assignment: CDR1 DFQATT and CDR2 SNEGSKA (reference sequence). The CDR3 totals 13 residues. V lost 2 bases to trimming and J lost 6 bases, with 11 bases between them. CDR3 loop: CSARPNMIQPQHF. Partial CDR3 DNA: TGCAGTGCTAGACCGAACATGATTCAGCCC.

Of note for this clone: The CDR3 extends 3 residues past the end of the read, so its final part is completed from the germline J gene. J is TRBJ1-2 and V is TRBV13, with unresolved D. CDR3 length equals 14 residues. Germline V gene sequence: CDR1 PRHDT, CDR2 FYEKMQ (reference sequence). Trimming removed 0 bases at V and 7 bases at J, with 12 bases between. Incomplete CDR3 DNA: TGTGCCAGCAGCTTAGGATCAGGAGCGGGTGGC. It is translated as CASSLGSGAGG. The entire CDR3 sequence reads CASSLGSGAGGYTF.

In regard to this clone: The read comes to an end 3 residues before the CDR3 does, leaving the germline J gene to fill in the end. This chain joins TRBV7-6 and TRBJ1-4; D is unclear. From germline, CDR1 is SGHVS and CDR2 FNYEAQ. This CDR3 is 14 amino acids long. The ends were cut back, 5 bases at V and 8 bases at J, with 15 bases in the middle. CDR3 sequence: CASSPGGVREKLFF. CDR3 DNA, as far as it was read: TGTGCCAGCAGCCCCGGCGGGGTTCGCGAAAAA. Filled out from reference TRBV7-6 and TRBJ1-4, the complete variable domain reads GAGVSQSPRYKVTKRGQDVALRCDPISGHVSLYWYRQALGQGPEFLTYFNYEAQQDKSGLPNDRFSAERPEGSISTLTIQRTEQRDSAMYRCASSPGGVREKLFFGSGTQLSVL.

A word on this clone: The read comes to an end 3 residues before the CDR3 does, leaving the germline J gene to fill in the end. V and J are TRBV28 and TRBJ2-2; 10 bases align to TRBD1. Trimming at V came to 6 bases and at J to 2 bases, leaving 3 bases not matched to a gene. The germline CDR1 and CDR2 sequences are MDHEN and SYDVKM. The CDR3 loop spans 15 amino acids. CDR3 bases read: TGTGCCAGCAGGGGACAGGGGAGAAACACCGGGGAG. It is translated as CASRGQGRNTGE. The whole CDR3 sequence is CASRGQGRNTGELFF.

Comment on this clone: The CDR3 end is not reached by the read, which stops 3 residues before it; the germline J gene fills it in. The gene calls are TRBV19 and TRBJ1-2, with D hard to call. This CDR3 has 12 amino acids. Germline V CDR1 and CDR2: LNHDA, SQIVND (reference sequence). Trimming removed 7 bases at V and 1 base at J, with 7 bases between. CDR3 DNA, as far as it was read: TGTGCCAGTACTTACAGTAACTATGGC. Translation: CASTYSNYG. The CDR3 as a whole reads CASTYSNYGYTF.

To note about this clone: The read gets to within 3 residues of the CDR3 end, and the germline J gene fills in the rest. The chain is built from TRBV5-4 and TRBJ2-6; the D gene is possibly TRBD1 (6 bases). This CDR3 is 15 amino acids long. Deletions cut 0 bases from V and 2 bases from J, with 6 bases between. Looked up from germline, CDR1 is SGHNT and CDR2 is YYREEE (reference sequence). The CDR3: CASSLGGPGANVLTF. The covered CDR3 bases are TGTGCCAGCAGCTTGGGGGGGCCTGGGGCCAACGTC.